This passage covers 5 T cell receptor beta chains from one sample sequenced in a study of shared clonotypes between healthy human individuals. Some clones are missing from TCRdb's copy, which holds only in-frame ones; the method was immunoSEQ multiplex PCR. Of around 2,000,000 clones in the sample, 90% to 95% were seen once. CD8 cells regarded as naive lacked CD45RO, were positively chosen for CCR7, and omitted terminally differentiated effector memory CD45RA+ cells. The specimen was naive CD8+ T cells from PBMCs. These receptors were collected from a man younger than 35 in good health. Some clones in this sample may be carry-over from other donors' samples.

The chain couples TRBV5-4 to TRBJ1-1; D is uncertain. The CDR3 loop spans 13 amino acids. V shed 0 bases and J shed 4 bases, with 7 bases lying between them. Germline V gives CDR1 SGHNT, CDR2 YYREEE (reference sequence). The CDR3, as DNA: TGTGCCAGCAGCTTGGAGACGGGCACTGAAGCTTTCTTT. This translates into CASSLETGTEAFF.

The V gene is TRBV5-4, the J gene TRBJ1-1; D is uncertain. CDR3 length: 11 residues. Germline assignment: CDR1 SGHNT and CDR2 YYREEE (reference sequence). V shed 6 bases and J shed 7 bases, with 10 bases lying between them. This chain's CDR3 is CASIGPSEAFF. DNA for the CDR3: TGTGCCAGCATCGGCCCCAGTGAAGCTTTCTTT.

The chain uses TRBV7-3 and TRBJ2-7, with 7 bases matching TRBD2. CDR3 length: 16 amino acids. The junction had 17 bases not matched to a gene; V was cut back by 5 bases and J by 7 bases. CDR1 is SGHTA and CDR2 is FQGTGA in the germline V gene. Here the CDR3 reads CASSPLKTSRAEEQYF. The CDR3, as DNA: TGTGCCAGCAGCCCATTGAAGACTAGCCGAGCGGAGGAGCAGTACTTC. Based on the CDR3 plus reference TRBV7-3 and TRBJ2-7, the full variable domain is GAGVSQTPSNKVTEKGKYVELRCDPISGHTALYWYRQSLGQGPEFLIYFQGTGAADDSGLPNDRFFAVRPEGSVSTLKIQRTERGDSAVYLCASSPLKTSRAEEQYFGPGTRLTVT.

The chain employs TRBV10-3 and TRBJ2-1, with 14 positions matching TRBD2. After removal of 5 bases from V and 9 bases from J, the junction contained 12 bases not matched to a gene. CDR1 is ENHRY, CDR2 SYGVKD, per germline. The CDR3 runs 17 residues. CDR3: CAISPREGLAGVGEQFF. CDR3 sequence (DNA): TGTGCCATCAGTCCCCGCGAGGGACTAGCGGGAGTGGGTGAGCAGTTCTTC.

This sequence joins TRBV19 and TRBJ2-5; D might be TRBD2 (5 bases). V was pared by 3 bases and J by 4 bases, with 9 bases between. CDR1 is LNHDA, CDR2 SQIVND, per germline (reference sequence). The CDR3 contains 13 residues. This CDR3 is CASSMRRGETQYF. The CDR3 DNA reads TGTGCCAGTAGTATGAGACGGGGAGAGACCCAGTACTTC.